This record covers a single T cell receptor (beta chain). Its antigen is not known. The data were obtained in a study of blood T cells in healthy people across ages. It was with a sample-barcoded 5' primer and a J-beta primer mix that a second PCR of about 7 to 12 cycles was run. TCRdb re-called the 5' RACE reads with MiXCR, one entry per CDR3 protein. Of just over 1 million distinct CDR3 sequences detected, more than 40% appear once; the ten largest clones hold over 15%. Study results and caveats: Greater diversity and more naive CD4+ cells were seen in long-lived donors than in aged donors.

Sequenced: blood. This clonotype originated in a woman aged 60-75 years in good health.

CDR3 bases: TGTGCCAGCAGCCCCGGAACTGGGGCTAGCACAGATACGCAGTATTTT. Protein: CASSPGTGASTDTQYF. The V and J genes are TRBV27 and TRBJ2-3; D is possibly TRBD1 (5 bases). CDR1 is MNHEY, CDR2 SMNVEV, per germline (reference sequence). There are 16 residues in the CDR3. V was shortened by 6 bases and J by 0 bases, with 16 bases between the two germline ends.